The clone carrying this TCR beta chain showed up just a few times. Its antigen is unknown. CDR1 and CDR2 (germline): DFQATT, SNEGSKA (reference sequence). V was shortened by 6 bases and J by 5 bases, with 20 bases between the two germline ends. There are 14 residues in the CDR3. The TCR beta library used iRepertoire HTBI primers with Arm-PCR amplification of CDR3. TCRdb used MiXCR to reprocess the multiplex PCR reads, holding one entry per CDR3 protein. The sample lists about 560,000 distinct CDR3 sequences, approximately 16% occurring once. This specimen comes from a study of regulatory T cells in long-lasting Graves disease. Study background: For a period under 3 months, newly diagnosed Graves' patients had taken antithyroid drugs. Study-wide results and limits: It was in persistent disease that TRBV28, TRBJ1-2 and TRBJ2-5 were favored.

The time point: newly diagnosed GD, antithyroid drugs for less than 3 months. PBMCs provided the RNA from which the TCR library was made. This sample also belongs to another study, concerning T cells in Graves' hyperthyroidism and ophthalmopathy. According to that study: An initial round of RT-PCR targeting the TCR CDR3 relied on the HTBI primer set.

This rearrangement joins TRBV20-1 to TRBJ2-7, with D perhaps assigned TRBD1 or TRBD2 (5 bases each). The TCR originated in a man younger than 35 with Graves disease. Material: peripheral blood mononuclear cells (PBMCs), obtained at new diagnosis, from a patient treated with antithyroid drugs. CDR3 nucleotide sequence: TGCAGTGCACTGGGACCGAGCGAACCCCACGAGCAGTACTTC. It codes for CSALGPSEPHEQYF.